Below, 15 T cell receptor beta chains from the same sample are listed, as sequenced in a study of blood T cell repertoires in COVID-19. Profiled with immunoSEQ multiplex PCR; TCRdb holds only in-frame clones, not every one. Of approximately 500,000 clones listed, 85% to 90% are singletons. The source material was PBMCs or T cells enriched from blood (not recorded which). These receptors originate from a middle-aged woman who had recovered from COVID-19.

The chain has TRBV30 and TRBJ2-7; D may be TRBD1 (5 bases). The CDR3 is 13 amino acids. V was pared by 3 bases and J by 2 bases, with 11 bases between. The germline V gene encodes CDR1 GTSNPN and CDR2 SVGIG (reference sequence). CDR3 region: CAWSQGPTYEQYF. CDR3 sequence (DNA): TGTGCCTGGAGCCAGGGTCCAACCTACGAGCAGTACTTC. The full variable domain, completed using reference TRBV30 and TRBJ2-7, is SQTIHQWPATLVQPVGSPLSLECTVEGTSNPNLYWYRQAAGRGLQLLFYSVGIGQISSEVPQNLSASRPQDRQFILSSKKLLLSDSGFYLCAWSQGPTYEQYFGPGTRLTVT.

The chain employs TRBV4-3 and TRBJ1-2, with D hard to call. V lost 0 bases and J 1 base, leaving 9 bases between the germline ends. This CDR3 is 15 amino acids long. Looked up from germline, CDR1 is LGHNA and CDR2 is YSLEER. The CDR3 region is CASSQDPSFNYGYTF. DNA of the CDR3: TGCGCCAGCAGCCAAGACCCCTCTTTTAACTATGGCTACACCTTC.

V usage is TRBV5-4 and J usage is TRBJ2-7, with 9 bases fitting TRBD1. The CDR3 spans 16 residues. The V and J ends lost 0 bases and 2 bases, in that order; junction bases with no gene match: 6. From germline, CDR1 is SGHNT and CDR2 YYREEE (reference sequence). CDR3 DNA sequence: TGTGCCAGCAGCTTGGGGGGACAGGGAACGACCTACGAGCAGTACTTC. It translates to CASSLGGQGTTYEQYF.

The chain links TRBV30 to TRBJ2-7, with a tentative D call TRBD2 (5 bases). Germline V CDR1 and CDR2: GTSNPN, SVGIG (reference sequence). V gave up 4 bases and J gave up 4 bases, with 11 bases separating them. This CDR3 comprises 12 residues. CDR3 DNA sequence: TGTGCCTGGACCGGTTCGGGGTACGAGCAGTACTTC. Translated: CAWTGSGYEQYF.

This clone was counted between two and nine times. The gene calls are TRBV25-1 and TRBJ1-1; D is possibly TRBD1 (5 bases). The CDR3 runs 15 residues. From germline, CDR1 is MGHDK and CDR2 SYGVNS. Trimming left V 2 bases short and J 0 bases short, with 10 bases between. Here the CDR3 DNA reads TGTGCCAGCAGTGAACAGGGAATCCTGAACACTGAAGCTTTCTTT. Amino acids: CASSEQGILNTEAFF.

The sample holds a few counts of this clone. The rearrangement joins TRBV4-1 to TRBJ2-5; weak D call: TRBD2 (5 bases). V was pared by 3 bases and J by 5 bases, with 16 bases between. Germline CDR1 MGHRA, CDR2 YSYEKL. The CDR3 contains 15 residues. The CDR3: CASSHSPGLGETQYF. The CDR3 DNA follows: TGCGCCAGCAGCCACAGTCCGGGATTGGGGGAGACCCAGTACTTC.

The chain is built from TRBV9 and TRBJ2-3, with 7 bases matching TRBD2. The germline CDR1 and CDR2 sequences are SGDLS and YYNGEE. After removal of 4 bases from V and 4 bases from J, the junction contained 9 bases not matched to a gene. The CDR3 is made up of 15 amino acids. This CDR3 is CASSPGGGLADTQYF. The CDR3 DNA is TGTGCCAGCAGCCCAGGCGGGGGTTTGGCAGATACGCAGTATTTT.

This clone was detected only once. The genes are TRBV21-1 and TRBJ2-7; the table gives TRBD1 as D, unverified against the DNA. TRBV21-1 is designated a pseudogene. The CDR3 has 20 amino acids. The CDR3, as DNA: TGTGCCAGCAGCCCCCTAAAACAGGGGGGACTCCTTACTACTTTCTACGAGCAGTACTTC. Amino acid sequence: CASSPLKQGGLLTTFYEQYF.

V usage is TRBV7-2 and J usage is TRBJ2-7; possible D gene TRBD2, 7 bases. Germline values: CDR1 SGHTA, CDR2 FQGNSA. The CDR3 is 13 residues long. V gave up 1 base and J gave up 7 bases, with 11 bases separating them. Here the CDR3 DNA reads TGTGCCAGCAGCTTAGAGGGGGGGCGGGAGCAGTACTTC. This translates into CASSLEGGREQYF.

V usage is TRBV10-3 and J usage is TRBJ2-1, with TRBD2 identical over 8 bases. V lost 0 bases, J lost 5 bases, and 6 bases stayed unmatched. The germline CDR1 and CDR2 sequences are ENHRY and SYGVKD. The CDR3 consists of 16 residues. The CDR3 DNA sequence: TGTGCCATCAGTGAGTCGAAGCGGGAGAAACACAATGAGCAGTTCTTC. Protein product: CAISESKREKHNEQFF.

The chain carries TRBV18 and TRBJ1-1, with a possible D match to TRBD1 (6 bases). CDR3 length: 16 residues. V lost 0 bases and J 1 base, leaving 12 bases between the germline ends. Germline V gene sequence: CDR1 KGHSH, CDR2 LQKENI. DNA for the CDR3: TGTGCCAGCTCACCACCGGGGGGGGGCACGAACACTGAAGCTTTCTTT. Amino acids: CASSPPGGGTNTEAFF.

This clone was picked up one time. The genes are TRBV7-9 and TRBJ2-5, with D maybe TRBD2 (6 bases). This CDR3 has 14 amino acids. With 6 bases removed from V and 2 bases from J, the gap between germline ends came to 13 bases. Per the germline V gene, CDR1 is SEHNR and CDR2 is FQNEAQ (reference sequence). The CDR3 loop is CASRRGAGQETQYF. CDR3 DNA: TGTGCCAGCAGAAGGGGCGCGGGGCAAGAGACCCAGTACTTC.

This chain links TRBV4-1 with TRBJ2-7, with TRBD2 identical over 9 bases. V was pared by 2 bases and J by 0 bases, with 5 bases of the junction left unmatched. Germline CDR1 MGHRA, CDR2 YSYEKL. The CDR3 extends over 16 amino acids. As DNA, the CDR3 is TGCGCCAGCAGCCAACCGACTAGCGGAAGCTCCTACGAGCAGTACTTC. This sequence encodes CASSQPTSGSSYEQYF.

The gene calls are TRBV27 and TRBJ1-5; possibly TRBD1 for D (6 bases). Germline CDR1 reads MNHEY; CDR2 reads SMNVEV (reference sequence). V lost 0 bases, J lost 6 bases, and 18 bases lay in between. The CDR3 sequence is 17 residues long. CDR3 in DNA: TGTGCCAGCAGTTTATCGACGAGGGGGGGGATCAGTCAGCCCCAGCATTTT. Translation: CASSLSTRGGISQPQHF.

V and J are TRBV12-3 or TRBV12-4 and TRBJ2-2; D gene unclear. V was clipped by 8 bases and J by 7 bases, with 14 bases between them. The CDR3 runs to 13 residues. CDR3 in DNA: TGTGCCAGCTCCCCGGCGGCATACGGGGAGCTGTTTTTT. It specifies CASSPAAYGELFF.